A single sample gave rise to the 20 T cell receptor beta chains below, sequenced in a study of blood T cell repertoires in COVID-19. Some clones are missing from TCRdb's copy, which holds only in-frame ones; the method was immunoSEQ multiplex PCR. This sample yields about 200,000 clones, of which approximately 80% are seen a single time; about 10% belongs to the top ten. Sequences were obtained from peripheral blood. The receptor set was obtained from a man between 45 and 60 years old with active or convalescent COVID-19.

This clone was observed once. This chain uses TRBV4-1 with TRBJ2-7; D gene ambiguous. The V gene lost 1 base and the J gene lost 6 bases, with 13 bases spanning the gap. CDR3 size: 14 residues. From germline, CDR1 is MGHRA and CDR2 YSYEKL. The CDR3 is CASSQVATPGEQYF. CDR3 nucleotide sequence: TGCGCCAGCAGCCAAGTGGCAACACCAGGCGAGCAGTACTTC.

This clone was counted only a few times. J is TRBJ2-2 and V is TRBV7-9; D uncertain. The CDR3 covers 16 residues. Germline CDR1 and CDR2: SEHNR and FQNEAQ (reference sequence). V lost 4 bases and J lost 2, with 14 bases in between. The CDR3 coding sequence is TGTGCCAGCAGCTCCCTCCCGTCCCTTAACACCGGGGAGCTGTTTTTT. This sequence encodes CASSSLPSLNTGELFF. Full variable domain (missing parts from reference TRBV7-9 and TRBJ2-2): DTGVSQNPRHKITKRGQNVTFRCDPISEHNRLYWYRQTLGQGPEFLTYFQNEAQLEKSRLLSDRFSAERPKGSFSTLEIQRTEQGDSAMYLCASSSLPSLNTGELFFGEGSRLTVL.

This clone was seen just once. The V and J genes are TRBV4-1 and TRBJ1-4, with 8 bases fitting TRBD1. CDR1 MGHRA and CDR2 YSYEKL come from the germline V gene. Trimming took 1 base from V and 3 from J; bases not matched to a gene: 7. The CDR3 is made up of 17 amino acids. CDR3 bases: TGCGCCAGCAGCCAAGGGGTAAAGACAGGGGCTAATGAAAAACTGTTTTTT. Protein product: CASSQGVKTGANEKLFF.

The chain combines TRBV23-1 with TRBJ1-1; unclear D gene. TRBV23-1 is an ORF, with its function uncertain. V gave up 2 bases and J gave up 3 bases, with 10 bases separating them. CDR3 length equals 14 residues. CDR3 residues: CASSQIPPDTEAFF. CDR3 bases: TGCGCCAGCAGTCAAATCCCCCCGGACACTGAAGCTTTCTTT.

The gene calls are TRBV5-1 and TRBJ2-1; weak D call: TRBD1 (5 bases). V lost 0 bases and J lost 1, with 8 bases in between. Germline loops: CDR1 SGHRS, CDR2 YFSETQ. The CDR3 has 15 amino acids. DNA of the CDR3: TGCGCCAGCAGCTTGGACAGGCCTTCCTACAATGAGCAGTTCTTC. It specifies CASSLDRPSYNEQFF. Full variable domain (outside the CDR3, taken from reference TRBV5-1 and TRBJ2-1): KAGVTQTPRYLIKTRGQQVTLSCSPISGHRSVSWYQQTPGQGLQFLFEYFSETQRNKGNFPGRFSGRQFSNSRSEMNVSTLELGDSALYLCASSLDRPSYNEQFFGPGTRLTVL.

This clone has only a few counts. The J gene is TRBJ1-2, the V gene TRBV18, with 7 bases identical to TRBD1. Looked up from germline, CDR1 is KGHSH and CDR2 is LQKENI. The CDR3 runs to 16 residues. Trimming at V came to 3 bases and at J to 5 bases, leaving 12 bases not matched to a gene. Here the CDR3 DNA reads TGTGCCAGCTCACCCTCGGGACAGAGATTAGAGTATGGCTACACCTTC. Its translation: CASSPSGQRLEYGYTF.

The chain recombines TRBV15 with TRBJ2-1, with a tentative D call TRBD2 (6 bases). Trimming removed 1 base from V and 4 bases from J, with 8 bases in between. Looked up from germline, CDR1 is LNHNV and CDR2 is YYDKDF (reference sequence). This CDR3 is built from 14 residues. CDR3 residues: CATSRGRAYNEQFF. The DNA for the CDR3 is TGTGCCACCAGCAGAGGGAGGGCTTACAATGAGCAGTTCTTC. Based on the CDR3 plus reference TRBV15 and TRBJ2-1, the full variable domain is DAMVIQNPRYQVTQFGKPVTLSCSQTLNHNVMYWYQQKSSQAPKLLFHYYDKDFNNEADTPDNFQSRRPNTSFCFLDIRSPGLGDTAMYLCATSRGRAYNEQFFGPGTRLTVL.

This rearrangement joins TRBV5-1 to TRBJ2-1; TRBD2 matches at 14 bases. With V trimmed by 4 bases and J by 7 bases, 7 bases remained unmatched. Germline V gives CDR1 SGHRS, CDR2 YFSETQ. CDR3 length: 16 amino acids. As DNA, the CDR3 is TGCGCCAGCAGCGTCCCCGGGACTAGCGGGAGTAATGAGCAGTTCTTC. It translates to CASSVPGTSGSNEQFF.

This clone was found once. The genes are TRBV10-3 and TRBJ2-2, with 9 bases identical to TRBD1. Germline CDR1 is ENHRY and CDR2 is SYGVKD. The CDR3 spans 15 residues. J lost 5 bases, V lost 6 bases, and 7 bases had no gene match. CDR3 nucleotide sequence: TGTGCCATCAGCCCCGGGACAGGGCTGACCGGGGAGCTGTTTTTT. It codes for CAISPGTGLTGELFF.

This clone was counted between two and nine times. The CDR3 region is CASSPRTGVETQYF. The CDR3 DNA sequence: TGTGCCAGTAGTCCCCGGACAGGGGTAGAGACCCAGTACTTC. The chain employs TRBV19 and TRBJ2-5; TRBD1 agrees at 9 bases. The V segment lost 5 bases and the J segment 4 bases; nucleotides outside the gene matches: 5. CDR1 and CDR2 from the germline V gene are LNHDA and SQIVND (reference sequence). The CDR3 has 14 residues. The variable domain in full, completed from reference TRBV19 and TRBJ2-5, reads DGGITQSPKYLFRKEGQNVTLSCEQNLNHDAMYWYRQDPGQGLRLIYYSQIVNDFQKGDIAEGYSVSREKKESFPLTVTSAQKNPTAFYLCASSPRTGVETQYFGPGTRLLVL.

The chain uses TRBV28 and TRBJ1-1; possibly TRBD1 for D (5 bases). Between the trimmed V and J ends, which lost 5 bases and 2 bases, there was a span of 12 bases. The CDR3 has 14 amino acids. Germline V gene data show CDR1 as MDHEN and CDR2 as SYDVKM. CDR3 sequence reads: CASSSPGGNTEAFF. The CDR3 coding sequence is TGTGCCAGCAGTAGTCCCGGGGGAAACACTGAAGCTTTCTTT.

This clone is a singleton in its sample. The chain carries TRBV9 and TRBJ2-1; 7 nucleotides agree with TRBD2. V trimming: 0 bases; J trimming: 6 bases; junction bases outside the gene matches: 6. Germline CDR1 reads SGDLS; CDR2 reads YYNGEE. The CDR3 is 15 residues long. CDR3 protein: CASSVAAGVGNEQFF. In DNA form, the CDR3 reads TGTGCCAGCAGCGTAGCGGCGGGAGTCGGCAATGAGCAGTTCTTC.

A remark on this clone: Distinct nucleotide sequences in the sample also encode this CDR3. V gene TRBV5-1 combines with J gene TRBJ1-2, with 7 bases matching TRBD1. Germline V gene sequence: CDR1 SGHRS, CDR2 YFSETQ. This CDR3 is built from 14 residues. Unmatched junction bases numbered 3, after V lost 4 bases and J lost 0 bases. In DNA form, the CDR3 reads TGCGCCAGCAGCCGACAGGGAGCTAACTATGGCTACACCTTC. Its protein is CASSRQGANYGYTF. Filled out from reference TRBV5-1 and TRBJ1-2, the complete variable domain reads KAGVTQTPRYLIKTRGQQVTLSCSPISGHRSVSWYQQTPGQGLQFLFEYFSETQRNKGNFPGRFSGRQFSNSRSEMNVSTLELGDSALYLCASSRQGANYGYTFGSGTRLTVV.

V is TRBV18 and J is TRBJ2-7; the match to TRBD1 covers 10 bases. Trimming took 3 bases from V and 3 from J; bases not matched to a gene: 8. The germline V gene has CDR1 KGHSH and CDR2 LQKENI. The CDR3 runs 16 residues. The CDR3 region has the DNA TGTGCCAGCTCACCCACCGGGACAGGGGCTTACTACGAGCAGTACTTC. This sequence encodes CASSPTGTGAYYEQYF.

The J gene is TRBJ2-1, the V gene TRBV6-2 or TRBV6-3; tentatively, D is TRBD2 (5 bases). The CDR3 is 14 amino acids. Germline V gene data show CDR1 as MNHEY and CDR2 as SVGEGT. Trimming took off 6 bases at V and 7 bases at J, with 16 bases between the two ends. For the CDR3, the DNA is TGTGCCAGCAGCGGACTGCCTAACTATAATGAGCAGTTCTTC. Protein: CASSGLPNYNEQFF.

The chain joins TRBV6-7 to TRBJ1-5, with 7 nucleotides matching TRBD1. TRBV6-7 is an ORF; its function is uncertain. The CDR3 consists of 18 residues. Losses at the gene ends were 3 bases for V and 1 base for J; bases not matched to a gene: 12. The CDR3 here is CASSYPDREGRSNQPQHF. In nucleotides, the CDR3 is TGTGCCAGCAGTTATCCCGACAGGGAAGGCAGGAGCAATCAGCCCCAGCATTTT.

The chain couples TRBV7-9 to TRBJ2-6, with 8 positions matching TRBD2. The CDR3 loop spans 19 amino acids. CDR1 is SEHNR, CDR2 FQNEAQ, per germline (reference sequence). The J segment lost 0 bases and the V segment lost 1 base, leaving 8 bases of the junction unmatched. The CDR3 DNA follows: TGTGCCAGCAGCTTAGAAGCTTTGGCGGGAGGCTCTGGGGCCAACGTCCTGACTTTC. This gives the protein CASSLEALAGGSGANVLTF. The full variable domain, completed using reference TRBV7-9 and TRBJ2-6, is DTGVSQNPRHKITKRGQNVTFRCDPISEHNRLYWYRQTLGQGPEFLTYFQNEAQLEKSRLLSDRFSAERPKGSFSTLEIQRTEQGDSAMYLCASSLEALAGGSGANVLTFGAGSRLTVL.

The V and J genes are TRBV24-1 and TRBJ1-4; D gene ambiguous. CDR3 size: 13 residues. V lost 10 bases and J 12 bases, leaving 20 bases between the germline ends. Germline V gives CDR1 KGHDR, CDR2 SFDVKD. The CDR3 bases are TGTGCCACTACAGACCCGGGCGGGATCGAACTGTTTTTT. Its translation is CATTDPGGIELFF.

This chain uses TRBV19 with TRBJ1-5; D is ambiguous. CDR1 is LNHDA and CDR2 is SQIVND in the germline V gene (reference sequence). The germline V and J ends were trimmed by 6 bases and 0 bases, with 15 bases remaining between them. The CDR3 runs to 16 residues. CDR3 sequence: CASRSFVFDSNQPQHF. The CDR3 DNA reads as TGTGCCAGTAGGAGTTTCGTGTTCGATAGCAATCAGCCCCAGCATTTT.

J is TRBJ1-4 and V is TRBV19; D call uncertain. CDR1 is LNHDA, CDR2 SQIVND, per germline (reference sequence). The CDR3 has 13 amino acids. V was clipped by 5 bases and J by 4 bases, with 8 bases between them. The CDR3 coding sequence is TGTGCCAGTAGTGCTATGTTTAATGAAAAACTGTTTTTT. Translation: CASSAMFNEKLFF. The variable domain in full, with the rest retrieved from reference TRBV19 and TRBJ1-4, is DGGITQSPKYLFRKEGQNVTLSCEQNLNHDAMYWYRQDPGQGLRLIYYSQIVNDFQKGDIAEGYSVSREKKESFPLTVTSAQKNPTAFYLCASSAMFNEKLFFGSGTQLSVL.